These T cell receptor beta chains were read from a single sample in a study of technical replicates of blood from several donors. Some clones are missing from TCRdb's copy, which holds only in-frame ones; the method was immunoSEQ multiplex PCR. The sample yields about 80,000 clones, 95% to 98% seen once. Sequenced: T cells isolated from PBMCs. The receptors here all came from a human donor in good health. The CDR3 runs from the conserved cysteine through the conserved F or W. The order of the fields is J gene, D gene, V gene, CDR3 protein, CDR3 DNA. D genes are given only for firm matches.

j_gene: TRBJ2-3
d_gene: .
v_gene: TRBV13
CDR3aa: CASSVTDTQYF
CDR3nt: TGTGCCAGCAGCGTAACAGATACGCAGTATTTT

j_gene: TRBJ2-2
d_gene: .
v_gene: TRBV5-1
CDR3aa: CASSLAVGELFF
CDR3nt: TGCGCCAGCAGCTTGGCCGTCGGGGAGCTGTTTTTT

j_gene: TRBJ1-2
d_gene: .
v_gene: TRBV5-6
CDR3aa: CASTQGRSGRLGYTF
CDR3nt: TGTGCCAGCACCCAGGGAAGATCAGGACGGCTAGGCTACACCTTC

j_gene: TRBJ2-1
d_gene: TRBD1
v_gene: TRBV5-1
CDR3aa: CASSLEQGSVYNEQFF
CDR3nt: TGCGCCAGCAGCTTGGAACAGGGGTCGGTCTACAATGAGCAGTTCTTC

j_gene: TRBJ2-1
d_gene: .
v_gene: TRBV27
CDR3aa: CASSAGAPSYNEQFF
CDR3nt: TGTGCCAGTTCCGCGGGGGCCCCGTCCTACAATGAGCAGTTCTTC

j_gene: TRBJ1-5
d_gene: TRBD1
v_gene: TRBV30
CDR3aa: CAWSPGTVSNQPQHF
CDR3nt: TGTGCCTGGAGTCCCGGGACAGTCTCCAATCAGCCCCAGCATTTT

j_gene: TRBJ2-3
d_gene: .
v_gene: TRBV19
CDR3aa: CASSIVRTSTDTQYF
CDR3nt: TGTGCCAGTAGTATAGTTCGGACTAGCACAGATACGCAGTATTTT

j_gene: TRBJ2-6
d_gene: .
v_gene: TRBV7-2
CDR3aa: CASSFSSGANVLTF
CDR3nt: TGTGCCAGCAGCTTCAGTTCTGGGGCCAACGTCCTGACTTTC

j_gene: TRBJ2-4
d_gene: .
v_gene: TRBV7-7
CDR3aa: CASSFHGGAPILMAKNIQYF
CDR3nt: TGTGCCAGCAGCTTCCATGGGGGGGCGCCCATCCTCATGGCCAAAAACATTCAGTACTTC

j_gene: TRBJ1-1
d_gene: .
v_gene: TRBV28
CDR3aa: CASSVVGHRGTEAFF
CDR3nt: TGTGCCAGCAGCGTTGTTGGTCATAGAGGCACTGAAGCTTTCTTT

j_gene: TRBJ1-1
d_gene: TRBD1
v_gene: TRBV6-5
CDR3aa: CASRGGNRGLGAFF
CDR3nt: TGTGCCAGCAGAGGGGGTAACAGGGGGCTCGGAGCTTTCTTT

j_gene: TRBJ2-1
d_gene: TRBD2
v_gene: TRBV6-6
CDR3aa: CASSPSGRSYNEQFF
CDR3nt: TGTGCCAGCAGCCCTAGCGGGAGATCCTACAATGAGCAGTTCTTC

j_gene: TRBJ2-5
d_gene: TRBD1
v_gene: TRBV6-5
CDR3aa: CASSYRGLETQYF
CDR3nt: TGTGCCAGCAGTTACAGGGGGCTAGAGACCCAGTACTTC

j_gene: TRBJ1-2
d_gene: .
v_gene: TRBV2
CDR3aa: CASSSPGTGYPSGYTF
CDR3nt: TGTGCCAGCAGCTCGCCGGGCACAGGTTACCCGTCCGGCTACACCTTC

j_gene: TRBJ1-2
d_gene: .
v_gene: TRBV4-2
CDR3aa: CASSQDFDRNYGYTF
CDR3nt: TGTGCCAGCAGCCAAGACTTTGACAGAAACTATGGCTACACCTTC

j_gene: TRBJ1-2
d_gene: .
v_gene: TRBV19
CDR3aa: CASSRTSGKADGYTF
CDR3nt: TGTGCCAGTAGTAGAACTTCCGGGAAGGCCGATGGCTACACCTTC